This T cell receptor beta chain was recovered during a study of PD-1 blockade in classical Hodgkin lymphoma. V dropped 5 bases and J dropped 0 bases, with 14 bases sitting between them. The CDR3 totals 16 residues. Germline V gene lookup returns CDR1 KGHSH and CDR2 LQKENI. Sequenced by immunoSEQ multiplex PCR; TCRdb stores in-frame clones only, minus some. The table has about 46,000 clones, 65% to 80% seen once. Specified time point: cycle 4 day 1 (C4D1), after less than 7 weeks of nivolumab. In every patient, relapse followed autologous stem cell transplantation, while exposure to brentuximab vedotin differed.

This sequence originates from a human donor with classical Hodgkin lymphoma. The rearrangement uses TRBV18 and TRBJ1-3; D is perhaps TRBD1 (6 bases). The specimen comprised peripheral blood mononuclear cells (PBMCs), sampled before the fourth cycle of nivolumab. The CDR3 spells CASSSGQPNSGNTIYF. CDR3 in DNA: TGTGCCAGCTCATCCGGACAGCCGAACTCTGGAAACACCATATATTTT.